Listed here is a single TCR beta chain. This CDR3 has 14 amino acids. Germline CDR1 reads WSHSY; CDR2 reads SAAADI. V was clipped by 4 bases and J by 6 bases, with 13 bases between them. The record originates from a study of T cell changes during pregnancy in multiple sclerosis. The assay was immunoSEQ multiplex PCR, and TCRdb's table has in-frame clones only and misses some. The data hold roughly 40,000 clones, with 70% to 90% observed a single time. This receptor was obtained from a female donor with multiple sclerosis, enrolled in a pregnancy study. The sample consisted of CD4+ T cells from peripheral blood mononuclear cells, taken after pregnancy. V usage is TRBV10-2 and J usage is TRBJ2-1, with D perhaps matching TRBD1 (5 bases). The CDR3 is CASSGRTWTNEQFF. The CDR3 DNA reads TGCGCCAGCAGTGGTAGGACATGGACCAATGAGCAGTTCTTC.